The sequence of this T cell receptor beta chain was determined in a study of blood T cell repertoires in COVID-19. Across the study: The samples span acute and convalescent COVID-19 from the United States, Italy and Spain.

This CDR3 contains 16 residues. The trim removed 1 base at V and 7 bases at J, leaving 7 bases unmatched. From germline, CDR1 is LGHDT and CDR2 YNNKEL (reference sequence). Original processing methods: Scientists estimated how many nucleated cells there were by amplifying reference gene primers. TCRdb's copy holds only in-frame clones and misses some; the assay was immunoSEQ multiplex PCR. The V and J calls and clone size come from that table; D and trimming were worked out from the DNA. The sample holds 100,000 or so clones, around 83% seen once. The receptor was derived from a woman aged 80 or older with acute or convalescent COVID-19. Sequenced input: peripheral blood. The rearrangement joins TRBV3-1 (or the pseudogene TRBV3-2) to TRBJ2-2; TRBD2 matches 9 bases. The CDR3, as DNA: TGTGCCAGCAGCCAAGGGGGACTAGCTTCAGGCGGGGAGCTGTTTTTT. It specifies CASSQGGLASGGELFF.